This T cell receptor (beta chain) was profiled in a study of cytomegalovirus exposure and HLA in healthy donors. The CDR3 is 16 amino acids. Trimming stripped 1 base from V and 3 bases from J, with 14 bases between. Germline V gene data show CDR1 as LGHNA and CDR2 as YSLEER. Points from the study as a whole: The classifier reportedly diagnosed cytomegalovirus status with high specificity and sensitivity. Association of fewer than 20,000 TCR beta sequences with HLA alleles was found at 0.05 false discovery rate in a later analysis.

As for the donors, each was a healthy bone marrow donor. A single count supports this clone. The antigen is unknown. The study ran its PCR with 60 Vbeta and 13 Jbeta primers. Assay used: immunoSEQ multiplex PCR; TCRdb lists only in-frame clones, some missing. Here the sample spans fewer than 200,000 clones, roughly 85% being singletons. This sequence was found in a woman in her thirties or forties in good health and CMV-seronegative. V and J are TRBV4-3 and TRBJ2-3; D is uncertain. The sequenced sample consisted of PBMCs. CDR3 nucleotide sequence: TGCGCCAGCAGCCAAGCGTCCGCCAGCGCAACAGATACGCAGTATTTT. It is translated as CASSQASASATDTQYF.